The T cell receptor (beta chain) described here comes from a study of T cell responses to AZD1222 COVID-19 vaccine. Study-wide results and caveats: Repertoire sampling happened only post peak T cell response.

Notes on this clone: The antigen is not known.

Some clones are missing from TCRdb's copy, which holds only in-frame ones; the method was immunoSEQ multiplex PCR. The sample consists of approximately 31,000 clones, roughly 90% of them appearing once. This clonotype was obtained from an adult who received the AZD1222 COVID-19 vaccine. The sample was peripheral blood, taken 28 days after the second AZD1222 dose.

CDR3 DNA: TGTGCCAGCAGTTGGACAGATCATCAGCCCCAGCATTTT. It translates to CASSWTDHQPQHF. The J gene is TRBJ1-5, the V gene TRBV6-2 or TRBV6-3; weak D call: TRBD1 (6 bases). Trimming cost V 4 bases and J 5 bases, with 9 bases left between them. The CDR3 has 13 residues. Germline values: CDR1 MNHEY, CDR2 SVGEGT.